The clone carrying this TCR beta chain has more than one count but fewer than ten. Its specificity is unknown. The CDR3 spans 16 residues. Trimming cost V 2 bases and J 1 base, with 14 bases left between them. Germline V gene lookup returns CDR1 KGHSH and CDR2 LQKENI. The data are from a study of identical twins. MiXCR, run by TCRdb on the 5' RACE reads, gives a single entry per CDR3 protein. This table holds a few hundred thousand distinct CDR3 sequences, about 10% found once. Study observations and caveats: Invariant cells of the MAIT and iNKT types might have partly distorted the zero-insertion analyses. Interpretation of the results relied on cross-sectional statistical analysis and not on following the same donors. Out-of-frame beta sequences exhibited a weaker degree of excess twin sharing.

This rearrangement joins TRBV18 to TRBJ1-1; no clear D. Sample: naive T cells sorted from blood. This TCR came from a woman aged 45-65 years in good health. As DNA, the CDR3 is TGTGCCAGCTCACCAGGGTTATGGCTTGCGAACACTGAAGCTTTCTTT. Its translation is CASSPGLWLANTEAFF.